Shown below are 15 T cell receptor beta chains from a single sample sequenced in a study of read filtering for tumor transcriptome and immune sequencing. From roughly 390 ng of RNA, a library with molecular barcoded alpha/delta and beta/gamma adaptors was made. A single record per CDR3 protein comes from TCRdb applying MiXCR to the reads. The table includes approximately 140,000 distinct CDR3 sequences, less than 15% detected once. The sequencing sample was made of a population of CD138-negative cells sorted from bone marrow. These receptors were obtained from a donor at least 40 years old with multiple myeloma.

This clonotype was counted between two and nine times. This chain links TRBV25-1 with TRBJ2-3, with 7 bases aligning to TRBD1. J gave up 2 bases and V 3 bases, and 5 bases lay outside the gene matches. CDR3 length: 15 amino acids. Germline loops: CDR1 MGHDK, CDR2 SYGVNS. The CDR3 DNA reads TGTGCCAGCAGTGAGAGGGGGCGCGACACAGATACGCAGTATTTT. Translated, it gives CASSERGRDTDTQYF.

There are many counts of this clonotype. The chain recombines TRBV4-2 with TRBJ1-1; a possible D gene is TRBD1 (6 bases). The CDR3 covers 15 residues. Germline V gives CDR1 LGHNA, CDR2 YNFKEQ. The V gene lost 2 bases and the J gene lost 7 bases, with 17 bases spanning the gap. The CDR3 DNA reads TGTGCCAGCAGCCAAACAACAGGGCCGGTTGGTGAAGCTTTCTTT. Translated, it gives CASSQTTGPVGEAFF.

This clonotype was recorded many times. This chain links TRBV6-5 with TRBJ2-7; the match to TRBD2 covers 7 bases. The trim removed 6 bases at V and 2 bases at J, leaving 16 bases unmatched. In germline, CDR1 is MNHEY, CDR2 SVGAGI. The CDR3 is made up of 17 amino acids. The CDR3, as DNA: TGTGCCAGCAGCTCCGGGGGGTCTGGCCGCGGGGCCTACGAGCAGTACTTC. Residues: CASSSGGSGRGAYEQYF.

This clonotype was counted many times. The chain recombines TRBV11-3 with TRBJ1-1; unclear D gene. Germline V lookup: CDR1 SGHNT, CDR2 YENEEA. The CDR3 runs to 13 residues. With 2 bases removed from V and 4 bases from J, the gap between germline ends came to 8 bases. The CDR3 DNA follows: TGTGCCAGCAGCTTATGGGTATCCACTGAAGCTTTCTTT. It codes for CASSLWVSTEAFF. Looking up the rest from reference TRBV11-3 and TRBJ1-1 gives the full variable domain: EAGVVQSPRYKIIEKKQPVAFWCNPISGHNTLYWYLQNLGQGPELLIRYENEEAVDDSQLPKDRFSAERLKGVDSTLKIQPAELGDSAVYLCASSLWVSTEAFFGQGTRLTVV.

A remark on this clonotype: With a much larger clone just one base away, this may be a read error. No conserved phenylalanine or tryptophan is present at the end of the CDR3, so a read error is the likely explanation. This chain links TRBV7-3 with TRBJ2-5; unclear D gene. In germline, CDR1 is SGHTA, CDR2 FQGTGA. CDR3 length: 14 residues. Trimming shortened V by 5 bases and J by 5 bases, and 15 bases separated the two germline ends. The CDR3 region has the DNA TGTGCCAGCAGCCCACGACAATGGTCGGAGACCCAGTACGTC. Translated, it gives CASSPRQWSETQYV.

This chain joins TRBV5-1 and TRBJ2-1; no firm D call. This CDR3 has 14 residues. Germline CDR1 and CDR2: SGHRS and YFSETQ. The germline V and J ends were trimmed by 0 bases and 2 bases, with 6 bases remaining between them. The CDR3 sequence: CASSLGTAYNEQFF. DNA for the CDR3: TGCGCCAGCAGCTTGGGGACCGCCTACAATGAGCAGTTCTTC.

This clonotype was observed many times. The V and J genes are TRBV6-6 and TRBJ2-7; D may be TRBD2 (5 bases). CDR1 and CDR2 (germline): MNHNY, SVGAGI (reference sequence). V lost 7 bases to trimming and J lost 5 bases, with 24 bases between them. The CDR3 is made up of 16 amino acids. The CDR3 nucleotides read TGTGCCAGCACTGCGGACGGGGTTGGACGGAGCCACGAGCAGTACTTC. Protein product: CASTADGVGRSHEQYF.

This clonotype was detected many times. The chain links TRBV7-9 to TRBJ2-7, with 11 nucleotides matching TRBD2. V trimming: 3 bases; J trimming: 1 base; junction bases outside the gene matches: 20. The CDR3 sequence is 21 residues long. The V gene's germline CDR1 is SEHNR and CDR2 FQNEAQ (reference sequence). CDR3 DNA: TGTGCCAGCAGCTTTTCACCCCCCCTCGGACGGGGACTAGCGGTATCCTACGAGCAGTACTTC. As protein: CASSFSPPLGRGLAVSYEQYF.

Of note for this clonotype: The germline gene is not matched at one end of the junction; a read error may be the cause. The chain recombines TRBV27 with TRBJ2-1; 7 bases are shared with TRBD2. The CDR3 extends over 17 amino acids. Germline V gene data show CDR1 as MNHEY and CDR2 as SMNVEV (reference sequence). CDR3 coding DNA: TGCGCCAGCAGTCCATCTCCCGGAGCGGGACCCTACAATGAGCAGTTCTTC. Its protein is CASSPSPGAGPYNEQFF.

This clonotype was picked up many times. This chain uses TRBV6-5 with TRBJ2-2, with TRBD1 identical over 9 bases. Unmatched junction bases numbered 5, after V lost 5 bases and J lost 4 bases. Germline V gives CDR1 MNHEY, CDR2 SVGAGI. The CDR3 loop spans 15 amino acids. DNA of the CDR3: TGTGCCAGCAGTCCAAGGACAGGGGTCACCGGGGAGCTGTTTTTT. This encodes CASSPRTGVTGELFF.

This clonotype was seen more than once but under ten times. V usage is TRBV6-1 and J usage is TRBJ1-1; tentatively, D is TRBD1 (5 bases). CDR1 is MNHNS and CDR2 is SASEGT in the germline V gene. The length of the CDR3 is 13 residues. V lost 0 bases, J lost 7 bases, and 9 bases lay in between. The CDR3 sequence: CASSEAGGYEAFF. CDR3 DNA sequence: TGTGCCAGCAGTGAAGCGGGGGGGTATGAAGCTTTCTTT.

Concerning this clonotype: A much larger clone sits a single nucleotide away, making a read error possible. The chain uses TRBV20-1 and TRBJ2-2, with D perhaps matching TRBD1 or TRBD2 (5 bases each). The ends were cut back, 5 bases at V and 7 bases at J, with 17 bases in the middle. The length of the CDR3 is 14 residues. CDR1 is DFQATT and CDR2 is SNEGSKA in the germline V gene (reference sequence). In DNA form, the CDR3 reads TGCAGTGCTCGCCGGGACGGGGCGAGCGGGGAGCTGTTTTTT. Translation gives CSARRDGASGELFF.

This clonotype showed up many times. The V call is TRBV4-3, the J call TRBJ2-7; 9 bases are a match to TRBD2. The CDR3 consists of 14 residues. V shed 3 bases and J 7 bases; nucleotides not matched to a gene: 7. CDR1 and CDR2 from the germline V gene are LGHNA and YSLEER. Here the CDR3 DNA reads TGCGCCAGCAGCCAGGGACTAGCATCGGGTGAGCAGTACTTC. This encodes CASSQGLASGEQYF.

This clonotype came up many times. This chain uses TRBV5-1 with TRBJ2-7, with D perhaps matching TRBD2 (6 bases). This CDR3 spans 15 amino acids. CDR1 and CDR2 (germline): SGHRS, YFSETQ. V was pared by 0 bases and J by 3 bases, with 13 bases between. The CDR3 region is CASSLERGGNYEQYF. CDR3 sequence (DNA): TGCGCCAGCAGCTTGGAAAGAGGAGGGAACTACGAGCAGTACTTC.

The table lists this clonotype with many counts. The V and J genes are TRBV20-1 and TRBJ1-1; no clear D gene. CDR1 and CDR2 (germline): DFQATT, SNEGSKA (reference sequence). The length of the CDR3 is 13 residues. The CDR3 sequence: CSEEAYMNTEAFF. The CDR3 DNA sequence: TGCAGCGAAGAAGCCTACATGAACACTGAAGCTTTCTTT.